This T cell receptor (beta chain) was found in a study of T-cell reconstitution after alpha-beta-depleted transplantation in children. The study, taken as a whole, reports: The study traced high day-60 TCRbeta diversity in some patients to surviving recipient T cells and thymic progenitors. Reportedly, only several hundred clones from non-depleted graft cells drove alpha-beta T-cell counts at about two months. T-cell counts and diversity at one year following transplant were attributed mainly to newly produced T cells.

Preparing the TCRbeta library involved the use of unique molecular identifiers. TCRdb re-called the PCR reads with MiXCR, one entry per CDR3 protein. Among about 260,000 distinct CDR3 sequences listed, 9.5% to 13% were seen once. This clonotype was counted only a few times. Its specificity is unknown. The TCR originated in a male patient between 2 and 9 years old who had a stem cell transplant for chronic granulomatous disease, so the T cells may come from the graft donor. The material was peripheral blood, obtained 180 days after TCRalphabeta/CD19-depleted stem cell transplant.

CDR3 sequence: CASSLGREVLRGTDTQYF. The CDR3 region has the DNA TGTGCCAGCAGTTTGGGGCGGGAGGTACTACGGGGCACAGATACGCAGTATTTT. The V and J genes are TRBV28 and TRBJ2-3; 8 bases match TRBD2. The trim removed 3 bases at V and 1 base at J, leaving 12 bases unmatched. CDR3 length: 18 amino acids. Germline-derived CDR1 and CDR2 are MDHEN and SYDVKM.